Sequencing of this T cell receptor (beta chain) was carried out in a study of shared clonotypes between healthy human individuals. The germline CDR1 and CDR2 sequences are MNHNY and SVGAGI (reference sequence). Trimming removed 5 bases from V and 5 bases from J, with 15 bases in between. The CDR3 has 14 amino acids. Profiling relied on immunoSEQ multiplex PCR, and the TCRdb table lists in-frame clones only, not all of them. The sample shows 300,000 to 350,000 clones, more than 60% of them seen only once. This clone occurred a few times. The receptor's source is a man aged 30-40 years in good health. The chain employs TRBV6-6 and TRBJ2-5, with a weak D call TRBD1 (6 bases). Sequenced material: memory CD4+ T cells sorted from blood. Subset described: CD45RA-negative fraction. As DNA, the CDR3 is TGTGCCAGCAGTAGATCAGGGGTTGGCGAGACCCAGTACTTC. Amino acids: CASSRSGVGETQYF.